This T cell receptor beta chain stems from a study of CD8+ T cells in alopecia areata (dated by TCRdb to 2016 to 2019). About the full investigation: The treated patients took part in an open-label pilot trial in which moderate-to-severe alopecia areata was treated with oral tofacitinib at 5 to 10 mg twice daily. The study used high-throughput TCRbeta sequencing to examine T cell clonal expansion in alopecia areata, in both the C3H/HeJ mouse model and human patients. Scalp clonality was compared among normal scalp (n=4), patchy alopecia areata scalp (n=8), and alopecia totalis/universalis scalp (n=8). Tofacitinib-treated patients had biopsies at baseline and at 4 and 24 weeks of treatment, with a later scalp biopsy in several patients. The SALT score, which quantifies the percentage of affected scalp surface area, was used to measure disease severity in treated patients. TCRbeta CDR3 regions were amplified by immunoSEQ multiplex PCR with 35 Vbeta forward and 13 Jbeta reverse primers. Patients stayed on tofacitinib for 6 to 18 months and then had 6 months of follow-up off drug so that delayed response and recurrence could be assessed. RNA was extracted with the PAXgene miRNA kit for fixed scalp, the miRNeasy kit for PBMCs, and the RNeasy kit for mouse skin. Human TCRbeta sequencing covered scalp tissue and sorted CD4+ and CD8+ peripheral blood T cells from patchy and totalis/universalis alopecia areata patients and healthy controls. The paper's findings and limits, for the study overall: Compared with mice, TCR sequences shared between patients were less clear, possibly partly because of HLA diversity across the patient population. Because the treated cohort was small and included a single nonresponder, larger studies are needed to assess links between baseline CD8+ expansion and response. Compared with normal scalp, lesional scalp had higher clonality and more expanded CD8+ clones, particularly in alopecia totalis/universalis, a pattern that suggests antigenic drive. Unlike mouse skin, which is dominated by gammadelta T cells, normal human skin has resident alphabeta T cells that are also sequenced, and this complicates analysis of the scalp TCR repertoire. Many expanded lesional clones were found to persist in scalp and blood during tofacitinib treatment, and relapse after treatment cessation may be partly explained by this persistence. Scalp clonality and the number of expanded CD8+ clones among the top 100 scalp clones were significantly decreased by tofacitinib.

To prepare the library, the immunoSEQ multiplex PCR assay was applied. To provide template for TCR sequencing, every sample had RNA extracted and reverse transcribed into cDNA. SuperScript III was used to make first-strand cDNA, primed with a 2:1 mix of oligo-dT and random hexamers. A synthetic immune receptor repertoire was used to assess amplification bias, and residual bias was removed computationally. The paper's processing steps were these. Raw reads were preprocessed to remove errors, and CDR3 was defined according to IMGT conventions as the region from the conserved cysteine to phenylalanine. To get clonality, Shannon entropy was normalized by log2 of the number of productive unique TCRs and the result was subtracted from 1. Scalp TCRbeta sequences were cross-referenced with sorted blood CD4 and CD8 repertoires so that the CD4 or CD8 identity of scalp clones could be inferred. TCRdb stores this immuneACCESS table with in-frame sequences only. Part of the clones is absent; in the studies checked, under half of the shortfall reflects unresolved V genes, and no reason is known for the rest. That table furnishes V, J and clone size, whereas the DNA furnished D and trimming. This sample comprises some 150,000 clones, nearly 55% of them detected only once. Of the sample, about 15% is held by the ten largest clones.

Details on this clone: Its antigen is currently not known. No much larger clonotype is one base removed from it; base qualities were not supplied.

In light of the paper, this sample's time point label describes: around 29 days on oral tofacitinib. What the treatment or condition label conveys for this sample: oral pan-JAK inhibitor, 5-10 mg twice daily. From alopecia areata patients, peripheral blood was collected along with lesional scalp punch biopsies. PBMCs were isolated by density centrifugation and stained for CD3, CD4 and CD8, and CD4+ and CD8+ T cells were sorted on a FACSAria. Taken from cysteine to phenylalanine, the CDR3 has 12 residues. Only CDR3 DNA is held: 36 bases, read in frame from base 1. In the germline V gene, CDR1 corresponds to MNHEY and CDR2 to SVGAGI. V and J are truncated by 6 bases and 5 bases respectively, leaving an intervening sequence of 10 bases.

This TCR derives from a human donor with alopecia areata. This specimen was CD8+ T cells sorted from blood, taken at week 4, from a patient treated with tofacitinib. This sequence uses TRBV6-5 and TRBJ2-5; the D element might be TRBD1 or TRBD2, as each aligns at 5 bases. This receptor carries the CDR3 CASRSEGETQYF. DNA sequence: TGTGCCAGCAGGAGCGAGGGGGAGACCCAGTACTTC.